These 29 T cell receptor beta chains were sequenced from one sample in a study of T cell responses to AZD1222 COVID-19 vaccine. Clones were sequenced by immunoSEQ multiplex PCR, and TCRdb holds only the in-frame ones, with some missing. In the table there are over 95,000 clones, approximately 91% of which are singletons. The sample was peripheral blood, taken 28 days after the second AZD1222 dose. The origin of the receptors is an adult who received the AZD1222 COVID-19 vaccine.

The chain has TRBV2 and TRBJ1-1; D is uncertain. The CDR3 loop spans 13 amino acids. Trimming stripped 6 bases from V and 1 base from J, with 9 bases between. CDR1 and CDR2 from the germline V gene are SNHLY and FYNNEI. The CDR3 DNA reads as TGTGCCAGCAGGGTCGAGCAGAACACTGAAGCTTTCTTT. Translated, it gives CASRVEQNTEAFF.

The chain recombines TRBV10-1 with TRBJ2-5, with TRBD1 matching over 7 bases. This CDR3 has 15 residues. After removal of 2 bases from V and 5 bases from J, the junction contained 8 bases not matched to a gene. The V gene's germline CDR1 is WNHNN and CDR2 SYGVQD (reference sequence). CDR3 sequence: CASSESSGGHETQYF. The CDR3 DNA reads as TGCGCCAGCAGTGAGAGCTCAGGGGGACACGAGACCCAGTACTTC.

The rearrangement joins TRBV24-1 to TRBJ1-2; 9 bases are shared with TRBD1. J gave up 5 bases and V 5 bases, and 11 bases lay outside the gene matches. CDR3 length: 16 amino acids. CDR1 is KGHDR and CDR2 is SFDVKD in the germline V gene. CDR3 bases: TGTGCCACCAGTGTCCTCTACCGGGACAGGGCATATGGCTACACCTTC. It translates to CATSVLYRDRAYGYTF.

A single count supports this clone. This rearrangement joins TRBV11-2 to TRBJ2-5; possible D gene TRBD2, 6 bases. The CDR3 loop spans 15 amino acids. The V end was cut by 6 bases, the J end by 7 bases, with 21 bases between. Germline V gene lookup returns CDR1 SGHAT and CDR2 FQNNGV. CDR3 nucleotide sequence: TGTGCCAGCAGTTCTCCCCGTTTAGCGGCAATGACCCAGTACTTC. As protein: CASSSPRLAAMTQYF.

This clone came up a few times. V and J are TRBV4-2 and TRBJ2-2; TRBD2 matches 9 bases. Germline CDR1 LGHNA, CDR2 YNFKEQ. The CDR3 runs 17 residues. Trimming cost V 0 bases and J 3 bases; bases outside gene matches: 5. CDR3 nucleotide sequence: TGTGCCAGCAGCCAAGATTCCGCGGGAGGGCACACCGGGGAGCTGTTTTTT. It translates to CASSQDSAGGHTGELFF.

The chain has TRBV19 and TRBJ2-1, with a possible D match to TRBD2 (6 bases). The CDR3 extends over 15 amino acids. V was trimmed by 3 bases and J by 2 bases, leaving 11 bases between them. Germline CDR1 is LNHDA and CDR2 is SQIVND (reference sequence). CDR3 amino acids: CASSMWGVPYNEQFF. The CDR3 DNA sequence: TGTGCCAGTAGTATGTGGGGGGTCCCCTACAATGAGCAGTTCTTC.

This clone was found once. J is TRBJ2-2 and V is TRBV5-6; 8 bases fit TRBD1. The CDR3 runs 16 residues. From germline, CDR1 is SGHDT and CDR2 YYEEEE. V shed 2 bases and J 3 bases; nucleotides not matched to a gene: 6. CDR3 sequence: CASSLRTGWDTGELFF. The DNA for the CDR3 is TGTGCCAGCAGCTTACGGACAGGGTGGGACACCGGGGAGCTGTTTTTT.

The chain couples TRBV12-5 to TRBJ1-2; D may be TRBD1 (6 bases). From germline, CDR1 is LGHNT and CDR2 FRNRAP. The V end lost 6 bases, the J end lost 4 bases, and 12 bases lay between the germline ends. The CDR3 has 13 residues. CDR3 coding DNA: TGTGCTAGTGGGGAGGGGGGACGCTATGGCTACACCTTC. This translates into CASGEGGRYGYTF.

The chain employs TRBV18 and TRBJ1-1, with D perhaps TRBD1 (5 bases). The CDR3 totals 15 residues. CDR1 and CDR2 (germline): KGHSH, LQKENI. V shed 0 bases and J shed 1 base, with 9 bases lying between them. The CDR3 reads CASSPPAGKNTEAFF. In nucleotides, the CDR3 is TGTGCCAGCTCACCACCGGCAGGGAAGAACACTGAAGCTTTCTTT.

The chain employs TRBV6-5 and TRBJ1-2; 9 nucleotides align to TRBD1. The CDR3 consists of 15 residues. The V and J ends lost 2 bases and 4 bases, in that order; junction bases with no gene match: 5. Germline CDR1 and CDR2: MNHEY and SVGAGI. CDR3 sequence reads: CASSYGDRVAYGYTF. DNA for the CDR3: TGTGCCAGCAGTTACGGGGACAGGGTTGCCTATGGCTACACCTTC.

The J gene is TRBJ2-7, the V gene TRBV9; D gene unclear. The V gene lost 0 bases and the J gene lost 5 bases, with 9 bases spanning the gap. The CDR3 contains 13 residues. From germline, CDR1 is SGDLS and CDR2 YYNGEE. The CDR3 protein is CASSVAIGNEQYF. DNA of the CDR3: TGTGCCAGCAGCGTAGCCATTGGAAACGAGCAGTACTTC.

The CDR3 DNA follows: TGTGCCAGCAGTTACGGGGGACAGAATGGTCCGAGCGCTTTCTTT. It yields the protein CASSYGGQNGPSAFF. The J gene is TRBJ1-1, the V gene TRBV6-5, with 7 bases fitting TRBD1. Germline CDR1 and CDR2: MNHEY and SVGAGI. The CDR3 is 15 amino acids. Trimming took 2 bases from V and 11 from J; bases not matched to a gene: 14.

In its sample, this clone was seen once. The CDR3 here is CAWRRAGGTYEQYF. The DNA for the CDR3 is TGTGCCTGGAGAAGAGCGGGAGGGACCTACGAGCAGTACTTC. V gene TRBV30 combines with J gene TRBJ2-7; 10 positions agree with TRBD2. Germline V gene data show CDR1 as GTSNPN and CDR2 as SVGIG (reference sequence). The length of the CDR3 is 14 residues. V dropped 3 bases and J dropped 2; count of bases not matched to a gene: 4.

The rearrangement joins TRBV19 to TRBJ1-5, with 9 bases that match TRBD1. V was pared by 4 bases and J by 4 bases, with 11 bases of the junction left unmatched. This CDR3 is built from 17 residues. Looked up from germline, CDR1 is LNHDA and CDR2 is SQIVND (reference sequence). The CDR3: CASSTNHRTGENQPQHF. CDR3 bases: TGTGCCAGTAGTACGAATCATCGGACAGGGGAGAATCAGCCCCAGCATTTT.

J is TRBJ1-4 and V is TRBV3-1 (or the pseudogene TRBV3-2), with TRBD1 matching 7 bases. V lost 10 bases, J lost 7 bases, and 6 bases stayed unmatched. CDR1 and CDR2 from the germline V gene are LGHDT and YNNKEL (reference sequence). This CDR3 comprises 12 residues. The CDR3 sequence is CATGTAGEKLFF. In nucleotides, the CDR3 is TGTGCCACCGGGACAGCAGGTGAAAAACTGTTTTTT.

V and J are TRBV27 and TRBJ2-7; 12 bases map to TRBD2. V dropped 6 bases and J dropped 2; count of bases not matched to a gene: 5. The CDR3 consists of 15 residues. Germline CDR1 MNHEY, CDR2 SMNVEV (reference sequence). DNA for the CDR3: TGTGCCAGCAGACCAACTAGCGGGAGGACCTACGAGCAGTACTTC. Encoded protein: CASRPTSGRTYEQYF.

This chain uses TRBV2 with TRBJ2-1; no clear D. The CDR3 has 13 amino acids. The V gene lost 5 bases and the J gene lost 5 bases, with 10 bases spanning the gap. The germline V gene encodes CDR1 SNHLY and CDR2 FYNNEI. The CDR3 loop is CASSLPLDNEQFF. CDR3 nucleotide sequence: TGTGCCAGCAGTCTACCTCTAGACAATGAGCAGTTCTTC.

The chain uses TRBV9 and TRBJ2-7; D is unresolved. The CDR3 totals 15 residues. Germline V CDR1 and CDR2: SGDLS, YYNGEE. Deletions cut 4 bases from V and 3 bases from J, with 17 bases between. For the CDR3, the DNA is TGTGCCAGCAGCCTTTCGGTTGACCCGCGCTACGAGCAGTACTTC. This gives the protein CASSLSVDPRYEQYF.

The V call is TRBV18, the J call TRBJ1-2; 11 positions match TRBD1. Germline V gene lookup returns CDR1 KGHSH and CDR2 LQKENI. Trimming removed 3 bases from V and 4 bases from J; junction bases left unmatched: 1. CDR3 length: 14 residues. The CDR3 coding sequence is TGTGCCAGCTCACCCGGACAGGGGGCCTATGGCTACACCTTC. It translates to CASSPGQGAYGYTF.

The J gene is TRBJ2-2, the V gene TRBV7-3; 8 bases map to TRBD2. This CDR3 contains 17 residues. V shed 2 bases, J shed 0 bases, and the junction held 5 bases outside the gene matches. Germline CDR1 and CDR2: SGHTA and FQGTGA. The CDR3 bases are TGTGCCAGCAGCTTACTGGCGGGGGGAGCGAACACCGGGGAGCTGTTTTTT. It translates to CASSLLAGGANTGELFF.

The gene calls are TRBV18 and TRBJ1-5; weak D call: TRBD1 (6 bases). The germline V gene has CDR1 KGHSH and CDR2 LQKENI. The CDR3 loop spans 14 amino acids. V was cut by 6 bases and J by 5 bases, with 14 bases left in between. CDR3 nucleotide sequence: TGTGCCAGCTCGAGAGGGGGTCGGGATCAGCCCCAGCATTTT. Its protein product is CASSRGGRDQPQHF.

This clone was counted only a few times. The CDR3 DNA follows: TGTGCCAGTAGTCCAGTGACCGCGGTGGGCGCTGAAGCTTTCTTT. This gives the protein CASSPVTAVGAEAFF. The rearrangement joins TRBV19 to TRBJ1-1, with D unclear. The CDR3 has 15 residues. Trimming left V 5 bases short and J 6 bases short, with 19 bases between. Germline V lookup: CDR1 LNHDA, CDR2 SQIVND (reference sequence). Full variable domain (remainder filled in from reference TRBV19 and TRBJ1-1): DGGITQSPKYLFRKEGQNVTLSCEQNLNHDAMYWYRQDPGQGLRLIYYSQIVNDFQKGDIAEGYSVSREKKESFPLTVTSAQKNPTAFYLCASSPVTAVGAEAFFGQGTRLTVV.

This clone was counted a single time. The rearrangement uses TRBV30 and TRBJ2-1; TRBD1 might be the D (6 bases). Trimming removed 3 bases from V and 8 bases from J, with 11 bases in between. CDR1 and CDR2 from the germline V gene are GTSNPN and SVGIG (reference sequence). The CDR3 totals 12 residues. CDR3: CAWSQGFDEQFF. The CDR3 DNA reads TGTGCCTGGAGCCAGGGGTTCGATGAGCAGTTCTTC.

This clone was recorded many times. V usage is TRBV6-5 and J usage is TRBJ1-1; 8 bases fit TRBD1. V shed 5 bases, J shed 9 bases, and the junction held 8 bases outside the gene matches. CDR1 MNHEY and CDR2 SVGAGI come from the germline V gene. The CDR3 length is 13 residues. The CDR3 here is CASSSLDRGKAFF. CDR3 DNA: TGTGCCAGCAGTAGCTTAGACAGGGGCAAAGCTTTCTTT.

The CDR3 nucleotides are TGTGCCAGCAGTGAATTGGTGGGGACAGGTGATCAGCCCCAGCATTTT. This encodes CASSELVGTGDQPQHF. This chain connects TRBV2 to TRBJ1-5, with 8 bases identical to TRBD1. After removal of 2 bases from V and 5 bases from J, the junction contained 8 bases not matched to a gene. CDR1 SNHLY and CDR2 FYNNEI come from the germline V gene. This CDR3 contains 16 residues.

This chain connects TRBV5-1 to TRBJ2-1; D remains ambiguous. Trimming shortened V by 0 bases and J by 0 bases, and 16 bases separated the two germline ends. Germline-derived CDR1 and CDR2 are SGHRS and YFSETQ. This CDR3 has 18 residues. The CDR3 loop is CASSLDIYLLSSYNEQFF. The DNA for the CDR3 is TGCGCCAGCAGCTTGGACATTTACTTACTGAGCTCCTACAATGAGCAGTTCTTC.

The DNA of the CDR3 is TGTGCCAGCAGCTTGGAGGTTTCCCAGTACTTC. It translates to CASSLEVSQYF. V is TRBV5-8 and J is TRBJ2-5; D is uncertain. Trimming left V 0 bases short and J 9 bases short, with 6 bases between. The CDR3 extends over 11 amino acids. CDR1 and CDR2 from the germline V gene are SGHTS and YDEGEE.

The chain combines TRBV13 with TRBJ2-1; D may match TRBD1 or TRBD2 (5 bases each). There are 14 residues in the CDR3. Germline values: CDR1 PRHDT, CDR2 FYEKMQ (reference sequence). Trimming took off 5 bases at V and 8 bases at J, with 16 bases between the two ends. The CDR3 spells CASSPARGVDEQFF. In DNA form, the CDR3 reads TGTGCCAGCAGCCCCGCGAGGGGCGTGGATGAGCAGTTCTTC.

The chain uses TRBV6-1 and TRBJ2-3, with TRBD1 as a possible D gene (7 bases). Germline values: CDR1 MNHNS, CDR2 SASEGT. Trimming took 1 base from V and 6 from J, leaving 14 bases between them. This CDR3 has 15 amino acids. CDR3 sequence: CASSEDRTGGDTQYF. The CDR3, as DNA: TGTGCCAGCAGTGAAGACCGGACAGGAGGGGATACGCAGTATTTT.